These 29 T cell receptor beta chains came from one sample sequenced in a study of tumor and adjacent non-tumor tissue in lung cancer. The template was RNA from unsorted bulk tissue. A modified ARM-PCR protocol with three rounds of nested PCR amplified TCRbeta. Each CDR3 protein is one row after TCRdb ran MiXCR on the multiplex PCR reads. The sample has 100,000 to 120,000 distinct CDR3 sequences; 75% to 90% are singletons. Material for sequencing was lung tumor tissue. Receptor source: a man in his 70s with non-small cell lung cancer.

The gene calls are TRBV7-2 and TRBJ2-3, with 15 bases aligning to TRBD2. J was trimmed by 4 bases and V by 5 bases; bases with no gene match: 4. Per germline, CDR1 SGHTA and CDR2 FQGNSA. The CDR3 is 16 residues long. For the CDR3, the DNA is TGTGCCAGCAGCCCGGGACTAGCGGGAGGCGCAGATACGCAGTATTTT. Translated, it gives CASSPGLAGGADTQYF. The entire variable domain, with the rest obtained from reference TRBV7-2 and TRBJ2-3, is as follows: GAGVSQSPSNKVTEKGKDVELRCDPISGHTALYWYRQSLGQGLEFLIYFQGNSAPDKSGLPSDRFSAERTGGSVSTLTIQRTQQEDSAVYLCASSPGLAGGADTQYFGPGTRLTVL.

Comments on this clonotype: In this CDR3 the conserved last residue, phenylalanine or tryptophan, is missing, so a read error is likely. V and J are TRBV11-3 and TRBJ2-2, with 9 positions matching TRBD1. Germline-derived CDR1 and CDR2 are SGHNT and YENEEA. CDR3 length: 15 amino acids. The CDR3 reads CVSTGQGRNSAELFI. The CDR3 DNA reads TGTGTCAGCACAGGACAGGGGAGGAACAGCGCGGAGCTGTTTATT.

With regard to this clonotype: This may come from a read error, since a much larger clone is one base off. In nucleotides, the CDR3 is TGCGCCAGCAACATATCCGGGACAGTCTACGAGCAGTACTTC. Residues: CASNISGTVYEQYF. The V call is TRBV5-1, the J call TRBJ2-7, with TRBD1 identical over 7 bases. The CDR3 sequence is 14 residues long. The germline V gene encodes CDR1 SGHRS and CDR2 YFSETQ. V lost 6 bases, J lost 3 bases, and 9 bases stayed unmatched.

The chain has TRBV6-2 or TRBV6-3 and TRBJ1-5, with D maybe TRBD1 (5 bases). The CDR3 is 17 residues long. The germline V gene encodes CDR1 MNHEY and CDR2 SVGEGT. Deletions cut 6 bases from V and 3 bases from J, with 21 bases between. The CDR3 DNA follows: TGTGCCAGCAGCTACCGCCTAGGTGGGGGTTTCAATCAGCCCCAGCATTTT. It is translated as CASSYRLGGGFNQPQHF.

The genes are TRBV11-2 and TRBJ2-3; 7 bases match TRBD1. The CDR3 is 14 residues long. Germline values: CDR1 SGHAT, CDR2 FQNNGV. The junction had 10 bases not matched to a gene; V was cut back by 6 bases and J by 7 bases. For the CDR3, the DNA is TGTGCCAGCAGTTCACAGGGGCTCTCATATACGCAGTATTTT. Its translation is CASSSQGLSYTQYF.

Remarks on this clonotype: The junction differs from germline at one of its ends, possibly a read error. J is TRBJ1-1 and V is TRBV6-1; D not certain. Germline V gives CDR1 MNHNS, CDR2 SASEGT. The CDR3 contains 15 residues. The CDR3 protein is CTSSENSVTNTEAFF. As DNA, the CDR3 is TGTACCAGCAGTGAAAACAGCGTGACGAACACTGAAGCTTTCTTT.

For this clonotype: A much larger clone is a single base away; this may be a read error. The rearrangement uses TRBV20-1 and TRBJ2-5, with 7 bases matching TRBD1. The germline V gene has CDR1 DFQATT and CDR2 SNEGSKA (reference sequence). The length of the CDR3 is 14 residues. This CDR3 is CSSRKTGSQETQYF. CDR3 DNA sequence: TGCAGTTCTAGAAAGACAGGGTCCCAAGAGACCCAGTACTTC.

Details on this clonotype: Relative to the germline gene, one junction end is altered; a read error may explain this. The chain joins TRBV12-3 or TRBV12-4 to TRBJ1-6; TRBD1 agrees at 8 bases. This CDR3 spans 16 amino acids. Here the CDR3 DNA reads TGTGCCAGCACCTCCGGGGCAGGGGGCTATAGTTCACACCTCCACTTT. This codes for CASTSGAGGYSSHLHF.

Points on this clonotype: Sequence at one end of the junction differs from germline and may be a read error. The J gene is TRBJ2-1, the V gene TRBV4-3; no clear D gene. Germline loops: CDR1 LGHNA, CDR2 YSLEER. The CDR3 has 15 amino acids. CDR3 bases: TGCCCCAGCAGCCAAGTTGCTACCCTTGGAGATGAGCAGTTCTTC. Residues: CPSSQVATLGDEQFF.

On this clonotype: Without the conserved terminal phenylalanine or tryptophan, this CDR3 likely stems from a read error. The limits of the CDR3 on the DNA are not certain, so only TCRdb's listed CDR3 is given. J is TRBJ2-7 and V is TRBV29-1; the table's TRBD1 call for D was not verified on the DNA. Germline V gene sequence: CDR1 SQVTM, CDR2 ANQGSEA. The CDR3 extends over 11 residues, inclusive of both ends. CDR3 sequence: CSVCREYEEYS.

Note on this clonotype: One end of the junction fails to match germline, which may point to a read error. The rearrangement joins TRBV4-3 to TRBJ2-1; D unresolved. This CDR3 region has 17 residues. The germline CDR1 and CDR2 sequences are LGHNA and YSLEER. The DNA of the CDR3 is TGCGCCAGCTGCCAAGACCCAGGTGGAGCTGAATACAATGAGCAGTTCTTC. Residues: CASCQDPGGAEYNEQFF.

Comments on this clonotype: The junction departs from the called germline gene at one end, perhaps through a read error. This sequence joins TRBV6-1 and TRBJ1-1; D is unclear. Germline V gene sequence: CDR1 MNHNS, CDR2 SASEGT. CDR3 size: 14 residues. The CDR3 DNA follows: TGTGTCAGCACCGAAGCTCGGCGGCACACTGAAACTTTCTTT. Protein sequence: CVSTEARRHTETFF.

Comments on this clonotype: This sequence may be a read error, since a much larger clone differs from it by one base. This chain uses TRBV20-1 with TRBJ2-3; D remains ambiguous. Germline lookup yields CDR1 DFQATT and CDR2 SNEGSKA (reference sequence). The CDR3 totals 14 residues. CDR3 sequence: CSASPQLITDAQYF. CDR3 bases: TGCAGTGCTAGCCCCCAGCTCATCACAGATGCGCAGTATTTT.

To note about this clonotype: Its ends do not fully match the called genes, so a read error is possible. The chain combines TRBV12-3 or TRBV12-4 with TRBJ2-3; 8 bases are a match to TRBD2. CDR3 size: 15 residues. The CDR3 bases are TGTGCCAACAGTTTGGGGGGCGGGGGGCCAGATACGCAGTATTTT. This translates into CANSLGGGGPDTQYF.

Of note for this clonotype: Its ends do not fully match the called genes, so a read error is possible. This rearrangement joins TRBV4-1 to TRBJ2-5; D perhaps matches TRBD2 (5 bases). The germline V gene encodes CDR1 MGHRA and CDR2 YSYEKL. This CDR3 contains 14 residues. The CDR3 reads CPSSTGTQQETQYF. The CDR3 DNA reads TGCCCCAGCAGCACGGGAACACAACAAGAGACCCAGTACTTC.

In regard to this clonotype: A junction end diverges from the germline sequence, so it may reflect a read error. J is TRBJ1-1 and V is TRBV5-1; 7 bases match TRBD1. Germline CDR1 is SGHRS and CDR2 is YFSETQ. This CDR3 contains 14 residues. The CDR3 DNA reads as TGTGCCAGCAGCACTGGACAGGTGGACATTGAAGCTTTCTTT. Residues: CASSTGQVDIEAFF.

Regarding this clonotype: The junction and the germline gene differ at one end; a read error may be behind it. The chain has TRBV7-9 and TRBJ2-5, with D unclear. The CDR3 is 15 residues long. The germline CDR1 and CDR2 sequences are SEHNR and FQNEAQ (reference sequence). The CDR3, as DNA: TGTGCCAGCAGCCCAAGCGAGGTAGAACAAGAGACCCGGTACTTC. This sequence encodes CASSPSEVEQETRYF.

Concerning this clonotype: One junction end does not reproduce the germline sequence, and a read error may be involved. This CDR3 reads CASNTTTGGRQGGTEAFF. The DNA of the CDR3 is TGTGCCAGCAATACAACAACAGGGGGCCGCCAAGGTGGTACTGAGGCTTTCTTT. The chain carries TRBV6-5 and TRBJ1-1; 9 bases map to TRBD1. The length of the CDR3 is 18 residues. Looked up from germline, CDR1 is MNHEY and CDR2 is SVGAGI.

To note about this clonotype: The junction departs from the called germline gene at one end, perhaps through a read error. The chain combines TRBV11-2 with TRBJ2-7; TRBD1 matches at 8 bases. The CDR3 totals 15 residues. CDR1 is SGHAT, CDR2 FQNNGV, per germline. In DNA form, the CDR3 reads TGTGCTAGCAGCCCCCGGACAGGGCCCTCCTACGAGCAGTATTTC. Translating gives CASSPRTGPSYEQYF. The full variable domain, completed using reference TRBV11-2 and TRBJ2-7, is EAGVAQSPRYKIIEKRQSVAFWCNPISGHATLYWYQQILGQGPKLLIQFQNNGVVDDSQLPKDRFSAERLKGVDSTLKIQPAKLEDSAVYLCASSPRTGPSYEQYFGPGTRLTVT.

Turning to this clonotype: At one boundary the junction diverges from the germline segment, which might be a read error. This rearrangement joins TRBV12-3 or TRBV12-4 to TRBJ2-3; the D gene is possibly TRBD1 (6 bases). This CDR3 region has 15 residues. The CDR3 DNA follows: TGTGCCACCAGTTCTTCCAGGGGTATCACAGATACGCAGTATTTT. Amino acid sequence: CATSSSRGITDTQYF.

The rearrangement links TRBV4-1 to TRBJ2-7; 11 positions match TRBD2. V was pared by 8 bases and J by 5 bases, with 11 bases of the junction left unmatched. The CDR3 totals 15 residues. The germline V gene encodes CDR1 MGHRA and CDR2 YSYEKL. CDR3 nucleotides: TGCGCCAGCCGGACACTAGCGGGAGAGAGGGACGAGCAGTACTTC. This encodes CASRTLAGERDEQYF.

As regards this clonotype: This may stem from a read error, because a much larger clone lies one nucleotide away. The chain recombines TRBV28 with TRBJ1-1; the D gene is possibly TRBD1 (6 bases). This CDR3 is built from 18 residues. Germline CDR1 reads MDHEN; CDR2 reads SYDVKM. Trimming removed 6 bases from V and 0 bases from J, with 23 bases in between. The CDR3 coding sequence is TGTGCCAGCAGACTTCCTACTCCAGGGGTGGTCATGAACACTGAAGCTTTCTTT. Residues: CASRLPTPGVVMNTEAFF. The complete variable domain, with remaining parts taken from reference TRBV28 and TRBJ1-1, reads DVKVTQSSRYLVKRTGEKVFLECVQDMDHENMFWYRQDPGLGLRLIYFSYDVKMKEKGDIPEGYSVSREKKERFSLILESASTNQTSMYLCASRLPTPGVVMNTEAFFGQGTRLTVV.

The chain has TRBV12-3 or TRBV12-4 and TRBJ1-1; D is unclear. CDR3 length equals 13 residues. V gave up 6 bases and J gave up 13 bases, with 21 bases separating them. Here the CDR3 reads CASRFRETQKVFF. The CDR3 region has the DNA TGTGCCAGCAGATTTCGGGAGACACAGAAAGTTTTCTTT.

Of note for this clonotype: A clone one base away is much larger, so this may be a read error. V is TRBV18 and J is TRBJ2-7, with 9 bases aligning to TRBD2. The CDR3 length is 13 residues. Germline assignment: CDR1 KGHSH and CDR2 LQKENI. The CDR3 nucleotides are TGTACCAGCTCACCTGGGACTAGCCGCGAGCAGTACTTC. This sequence encodes CTSSPGTSREQYF.

This clonotype appeared a single time. Its ends do not fully match the called genes, so a read error is possible. The rearrangement joins TRBV6-6 to TRBJ1-2; D uncertain. The CDR3 is made up of 17 amino acids. CDR1 and CDR2 from the germline V gene are MNHNY and SVGAGI (reference sequence). The CDR3 sequence: CVSSYSILEGFNYGYAF. In DNA form, the CDR3 reads TGTGTCAGCAGTTACTCGATATTGGAAGGATTCAACTATGGCTACGCCTTC.

Details on this clonotype: The junction shows a germline mismatch at one end, possibly a read error. The chain has TRBV5-6 and TRBJ2-2; tentative D call: TRBD1 (5 bases). The CDR3 is 16 amino acids. The V gene's germline CDR1 is SGHDT and CDR2 YYEEEE. In DNA form, the CDR3 reads TGTGCCAGCAGCTTGGCATGGCATGGGGCCACCGTGGAGCTGTTTTTT. Protein sequence: CASSLAWHGATVELFF.

Worth noting for this clonotype: The junction and the germline gene differ at one end; a read error may be behind it. V is TRBV6-2 or TRBV6-3 and J is TRBJ2-1, with 8 bases lining up with TRBD2. This CDR3 region has 15 residues. Germline CDR1 is MNHEY and CDR2 is SVGEGT. This CDR3 is CDSSPGLGNTNVQFF. The CDR3, as DNA: TGTGACAGCAGTCCGGGACTAGGTAATACCAATGTGCAGTTCTTC.

For this clonotype: The junction shows a germline mismatch at one end, possibly a read error. This chain connects TRBV7-9 to TRBJ1-1, with D uncertain. This CDR3 contains 14 residues. CDR1 SEHNR and CDR2 FQNEAQ come from the germline V gene (reference sequence). DNA of the CDR3: TGTGCCAGCAGCCCCCGATTAGGTGACACTGAAGCTTTCTTC. Translating it yields CASSPRLGDTEAFF.

About this clonotype: Germline and junction disagree at one end, which may indicate a read error. The chain employs TRBV6-1 and TRBJ2-3; D may correspond to TRBD1 or TRBD2 (5 bases each). From germline, CDR1 is MNHNS and CDR2 SASEGT. The CDR3 spans 14 residues. Written as DNA, the CDR3 is TGTGCCAGTAGGGACGGGGCTGTCACAAATACGCAGTATTTT. It specifies CASRDGAVTNTQYF.